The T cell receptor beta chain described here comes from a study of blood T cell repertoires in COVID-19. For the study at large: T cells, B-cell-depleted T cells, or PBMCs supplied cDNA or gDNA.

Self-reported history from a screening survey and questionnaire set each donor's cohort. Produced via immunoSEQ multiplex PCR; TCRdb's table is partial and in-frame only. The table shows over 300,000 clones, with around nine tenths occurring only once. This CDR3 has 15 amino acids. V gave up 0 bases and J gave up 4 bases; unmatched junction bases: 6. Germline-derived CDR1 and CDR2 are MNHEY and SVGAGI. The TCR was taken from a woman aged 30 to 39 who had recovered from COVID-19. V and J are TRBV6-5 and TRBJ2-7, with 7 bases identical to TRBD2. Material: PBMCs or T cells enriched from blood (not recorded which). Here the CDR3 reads CASSYSGEGLYEQYF. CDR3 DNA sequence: TGTGCCAGCAGTTACTCTGGGGAGGGTCTGTACGAGCAGTACTTC.